This entry lists 2 T cell receptor beta chains sequenced from one sample in a study of T cells in Graves' hyperthyroidism and ophthalmopathy. Amplification yielded TCR beta CDR3 regions, with RNA transcripts as the source. A first-round RT-PCR of the TCR CDR3 used the HTBI primer set. From the multiplex PCR reads, TCRdb called clonotypes with MiXCR, one entry per CDR3 protein. Among 560,000 or so distinct CDR3 sequences, about 43% were seen once, and the ten largest hold nearly 8.5%. Sequenced material: peripheral blood or thyroid tissue (not recorded which). The receptors were gathered from a woman between 18 and 29 years old with Graves' hyperthyroidism.

V is TRBV7-6 and J is TRBJ2-7; TRBD2 agrees at 10 bases. Per the germline V gene, CDR1 is SGHVS and CDR2 is FNYEAQ. This CDR3 contains 16 residues. J was trimmed by 4 bases and V by 0 bases; bases with no gene match: 6. In nucleotides, the CDR3 is TGTGCCAGCAGCTTAGCCACTAGCGGGATTGAATACGAGCAGTACTTC. As protein: CASSLATSGIEYEQYF.

This clonotype came up many times. The chain combines TRBV15 with TRBJ1-2; possibly TRBD1 for D (6 bases). V gave up 6 bases and J gave up 4 bases, with 15 bases separating them. The CDR3 has 14 amino acids. Germline CDR1 reads LNHNV; CDR2 reads YYDKDF (reference sequence). CDR3 DNA: TGTGCCACCAGGTCGGGCACAGGGCCCTATGGCTACACCTTC. Translating gives CATRSGTGPYGYTF.